This TCR beta chain came from a study of blood T cell repertoires in COVID-19. Study-level background: Whether acute or convalescent, the COVID-19 samples came from the United States, Italy and Spain. PBMCs, B-cell-depleted T cells, or T cells provided the cDNA or gDNA that made up the material.

This CDR3 comprises 15 residues. The J segment lost 1 base and the V segment lost 7 bases, leaving 5 bases of the junction unmatched. In germline, CDR1 is MNHEY, CDR2 SVGAGI. Patients at the Seattle site were enrolled during active infection and followed longitudinally. TCRdb keeps only in-frame clones here, not all; method: immunoSEQ multiplex PCR. Of about 150,000 clones listed, roughly nine tenths were seen once; the top ten hold approximately 2.4%. The chain recombines TRBV6-5 with TRBJ2-2; 8 nucleotides agree with TRBD1. This TCR was recovered from a human donor with COVID-19, enrolled during active disease. The donor label of this sample is uncertain. Sequencing used peripheral blood. In DNA, the CDR3 is TGTGCCAGCAACACCGACAGGGGGAACACCGGGGAGCTGTTTTTT. Translating it yields CASNTDRGNTGELFF.